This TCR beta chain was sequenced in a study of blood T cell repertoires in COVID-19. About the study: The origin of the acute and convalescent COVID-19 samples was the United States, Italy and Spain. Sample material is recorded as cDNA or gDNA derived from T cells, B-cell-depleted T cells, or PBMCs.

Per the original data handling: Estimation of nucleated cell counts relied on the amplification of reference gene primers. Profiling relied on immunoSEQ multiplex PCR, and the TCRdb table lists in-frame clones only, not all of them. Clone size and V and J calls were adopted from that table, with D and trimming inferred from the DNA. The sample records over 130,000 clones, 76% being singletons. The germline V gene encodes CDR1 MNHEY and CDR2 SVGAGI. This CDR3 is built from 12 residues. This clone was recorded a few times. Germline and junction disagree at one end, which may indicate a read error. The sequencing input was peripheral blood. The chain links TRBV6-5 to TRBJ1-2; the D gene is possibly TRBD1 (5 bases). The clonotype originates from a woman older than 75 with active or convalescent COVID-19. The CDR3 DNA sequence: TGTGCCAGCAGTCTCCAGGGAACCGACCTGAACTTC. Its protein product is CASSLQGTDLNF.